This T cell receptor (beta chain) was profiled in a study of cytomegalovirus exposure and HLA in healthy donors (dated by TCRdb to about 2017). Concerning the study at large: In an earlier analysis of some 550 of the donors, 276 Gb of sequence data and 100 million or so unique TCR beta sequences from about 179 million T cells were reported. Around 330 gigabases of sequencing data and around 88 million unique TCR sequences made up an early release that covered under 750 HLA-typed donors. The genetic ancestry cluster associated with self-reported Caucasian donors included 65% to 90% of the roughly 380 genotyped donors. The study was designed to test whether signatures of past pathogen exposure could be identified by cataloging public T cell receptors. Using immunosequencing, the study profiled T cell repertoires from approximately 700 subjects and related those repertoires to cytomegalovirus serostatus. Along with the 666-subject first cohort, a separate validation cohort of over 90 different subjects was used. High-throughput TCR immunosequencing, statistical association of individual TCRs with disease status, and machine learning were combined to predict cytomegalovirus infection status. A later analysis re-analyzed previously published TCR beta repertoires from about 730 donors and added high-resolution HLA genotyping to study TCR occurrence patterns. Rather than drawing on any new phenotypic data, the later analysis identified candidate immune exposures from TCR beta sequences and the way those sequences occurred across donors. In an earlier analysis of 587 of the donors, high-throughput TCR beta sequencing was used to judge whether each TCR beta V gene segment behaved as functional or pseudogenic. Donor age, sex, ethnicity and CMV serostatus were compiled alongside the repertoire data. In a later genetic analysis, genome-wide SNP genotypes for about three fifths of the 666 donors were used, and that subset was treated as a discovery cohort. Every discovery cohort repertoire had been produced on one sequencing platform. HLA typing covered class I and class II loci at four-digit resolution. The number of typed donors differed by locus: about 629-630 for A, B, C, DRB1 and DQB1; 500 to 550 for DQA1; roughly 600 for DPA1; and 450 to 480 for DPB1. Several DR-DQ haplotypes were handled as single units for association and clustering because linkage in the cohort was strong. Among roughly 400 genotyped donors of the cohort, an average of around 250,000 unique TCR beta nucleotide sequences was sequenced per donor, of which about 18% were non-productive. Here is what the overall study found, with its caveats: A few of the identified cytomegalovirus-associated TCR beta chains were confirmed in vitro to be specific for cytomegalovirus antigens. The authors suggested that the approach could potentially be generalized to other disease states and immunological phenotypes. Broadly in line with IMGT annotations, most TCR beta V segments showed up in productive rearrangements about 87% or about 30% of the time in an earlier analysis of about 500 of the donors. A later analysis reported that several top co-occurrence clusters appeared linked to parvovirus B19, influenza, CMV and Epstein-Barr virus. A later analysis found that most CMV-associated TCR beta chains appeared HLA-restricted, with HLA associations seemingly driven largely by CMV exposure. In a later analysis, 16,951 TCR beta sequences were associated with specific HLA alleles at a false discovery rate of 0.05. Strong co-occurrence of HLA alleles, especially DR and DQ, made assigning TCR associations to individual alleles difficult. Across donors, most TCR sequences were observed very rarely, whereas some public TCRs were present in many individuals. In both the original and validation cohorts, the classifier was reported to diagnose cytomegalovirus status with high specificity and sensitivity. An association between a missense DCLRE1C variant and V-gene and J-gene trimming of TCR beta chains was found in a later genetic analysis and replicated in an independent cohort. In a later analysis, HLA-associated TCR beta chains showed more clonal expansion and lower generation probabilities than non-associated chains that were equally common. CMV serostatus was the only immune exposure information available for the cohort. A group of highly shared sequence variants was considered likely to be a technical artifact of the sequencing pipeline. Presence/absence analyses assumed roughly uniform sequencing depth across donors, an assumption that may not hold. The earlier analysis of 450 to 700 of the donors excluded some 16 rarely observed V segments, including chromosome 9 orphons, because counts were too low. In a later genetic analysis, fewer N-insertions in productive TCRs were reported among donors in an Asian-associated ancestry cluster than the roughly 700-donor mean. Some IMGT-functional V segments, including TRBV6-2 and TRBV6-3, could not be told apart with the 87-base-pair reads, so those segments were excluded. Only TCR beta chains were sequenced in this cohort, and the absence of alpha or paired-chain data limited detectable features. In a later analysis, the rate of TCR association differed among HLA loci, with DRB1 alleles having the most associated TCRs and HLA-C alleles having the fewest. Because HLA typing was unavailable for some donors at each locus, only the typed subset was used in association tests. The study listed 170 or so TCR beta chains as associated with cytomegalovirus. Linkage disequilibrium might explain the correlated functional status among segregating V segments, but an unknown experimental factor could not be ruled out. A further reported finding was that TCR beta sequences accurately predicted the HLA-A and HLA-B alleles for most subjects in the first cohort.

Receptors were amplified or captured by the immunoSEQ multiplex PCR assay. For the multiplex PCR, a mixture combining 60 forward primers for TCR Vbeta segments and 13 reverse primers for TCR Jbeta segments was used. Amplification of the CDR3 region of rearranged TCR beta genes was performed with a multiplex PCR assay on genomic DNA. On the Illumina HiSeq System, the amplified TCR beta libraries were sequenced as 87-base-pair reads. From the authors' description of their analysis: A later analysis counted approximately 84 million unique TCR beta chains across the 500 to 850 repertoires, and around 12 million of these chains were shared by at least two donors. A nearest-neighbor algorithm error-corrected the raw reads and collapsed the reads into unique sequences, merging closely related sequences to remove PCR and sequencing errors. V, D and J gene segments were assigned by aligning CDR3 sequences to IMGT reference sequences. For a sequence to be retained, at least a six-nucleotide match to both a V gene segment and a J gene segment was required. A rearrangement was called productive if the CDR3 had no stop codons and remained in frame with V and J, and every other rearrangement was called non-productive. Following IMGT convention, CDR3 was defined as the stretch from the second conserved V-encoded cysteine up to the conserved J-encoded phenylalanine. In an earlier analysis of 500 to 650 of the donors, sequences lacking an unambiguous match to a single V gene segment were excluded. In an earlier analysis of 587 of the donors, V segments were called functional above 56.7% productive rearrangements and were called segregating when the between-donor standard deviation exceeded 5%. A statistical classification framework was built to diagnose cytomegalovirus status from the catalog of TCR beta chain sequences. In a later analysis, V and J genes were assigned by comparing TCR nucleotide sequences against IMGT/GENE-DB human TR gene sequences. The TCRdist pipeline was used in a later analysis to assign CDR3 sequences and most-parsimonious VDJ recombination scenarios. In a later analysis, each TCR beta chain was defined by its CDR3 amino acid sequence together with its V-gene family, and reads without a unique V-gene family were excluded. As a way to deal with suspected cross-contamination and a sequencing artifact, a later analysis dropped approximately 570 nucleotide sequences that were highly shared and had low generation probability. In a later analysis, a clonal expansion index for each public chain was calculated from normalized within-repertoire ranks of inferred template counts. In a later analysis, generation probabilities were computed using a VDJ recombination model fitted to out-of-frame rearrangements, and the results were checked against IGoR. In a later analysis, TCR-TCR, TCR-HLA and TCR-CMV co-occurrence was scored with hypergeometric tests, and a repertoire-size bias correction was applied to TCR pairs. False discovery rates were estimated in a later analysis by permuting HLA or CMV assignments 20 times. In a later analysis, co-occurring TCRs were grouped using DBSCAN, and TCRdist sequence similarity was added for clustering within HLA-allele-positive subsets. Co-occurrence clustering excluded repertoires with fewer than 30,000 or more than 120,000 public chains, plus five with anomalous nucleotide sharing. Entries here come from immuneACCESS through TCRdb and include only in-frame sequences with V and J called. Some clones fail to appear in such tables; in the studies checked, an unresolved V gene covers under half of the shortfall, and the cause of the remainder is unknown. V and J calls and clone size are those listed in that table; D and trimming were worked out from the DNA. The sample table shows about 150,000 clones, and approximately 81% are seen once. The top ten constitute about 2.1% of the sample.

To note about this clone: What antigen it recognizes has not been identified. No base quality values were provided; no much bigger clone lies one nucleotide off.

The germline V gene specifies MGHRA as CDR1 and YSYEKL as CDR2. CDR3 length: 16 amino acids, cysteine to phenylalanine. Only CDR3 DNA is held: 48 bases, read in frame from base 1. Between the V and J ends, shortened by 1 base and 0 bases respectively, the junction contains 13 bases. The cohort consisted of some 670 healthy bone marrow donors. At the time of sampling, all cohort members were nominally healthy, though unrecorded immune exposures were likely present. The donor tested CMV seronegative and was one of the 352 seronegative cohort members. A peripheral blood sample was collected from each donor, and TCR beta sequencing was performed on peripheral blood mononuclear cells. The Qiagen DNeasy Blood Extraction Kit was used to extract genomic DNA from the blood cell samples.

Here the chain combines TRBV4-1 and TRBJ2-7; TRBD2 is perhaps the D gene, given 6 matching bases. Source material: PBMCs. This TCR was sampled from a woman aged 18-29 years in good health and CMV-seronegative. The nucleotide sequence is TGCGCCAGCAGCCAAGGGGCAGCGGGCCTCTCCTACGAGCAGTACTTC. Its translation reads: CASSQGAAGLSYEQYF.